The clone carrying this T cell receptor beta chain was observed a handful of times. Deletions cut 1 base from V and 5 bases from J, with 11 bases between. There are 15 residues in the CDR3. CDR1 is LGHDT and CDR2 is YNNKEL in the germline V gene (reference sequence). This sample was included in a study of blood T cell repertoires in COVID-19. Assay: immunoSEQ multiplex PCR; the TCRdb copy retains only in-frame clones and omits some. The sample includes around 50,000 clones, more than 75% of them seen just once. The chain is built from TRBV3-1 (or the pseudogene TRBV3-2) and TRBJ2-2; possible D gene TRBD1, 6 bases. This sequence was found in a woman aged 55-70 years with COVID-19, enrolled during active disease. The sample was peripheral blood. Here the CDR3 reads CASSQGGPGTGELFF. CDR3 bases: TGTGCCAGCAGCCAAGGGGGGCCGGGTACCGGGGAGCTGTTTTTT.